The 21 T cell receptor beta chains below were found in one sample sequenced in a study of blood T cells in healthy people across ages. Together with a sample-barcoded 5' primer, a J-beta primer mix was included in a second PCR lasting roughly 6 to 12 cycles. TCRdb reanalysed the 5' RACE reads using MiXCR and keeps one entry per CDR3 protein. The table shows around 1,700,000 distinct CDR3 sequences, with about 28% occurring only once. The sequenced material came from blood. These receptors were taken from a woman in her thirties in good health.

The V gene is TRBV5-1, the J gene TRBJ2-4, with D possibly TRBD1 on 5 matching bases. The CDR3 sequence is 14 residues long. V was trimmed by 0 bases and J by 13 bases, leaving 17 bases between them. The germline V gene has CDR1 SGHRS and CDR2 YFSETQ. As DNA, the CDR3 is TGCGCCAGCAGCTTGGTCCAGGGCCCCTACGGGCAGTACTTC. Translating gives CASSLVQGPYGQYF.

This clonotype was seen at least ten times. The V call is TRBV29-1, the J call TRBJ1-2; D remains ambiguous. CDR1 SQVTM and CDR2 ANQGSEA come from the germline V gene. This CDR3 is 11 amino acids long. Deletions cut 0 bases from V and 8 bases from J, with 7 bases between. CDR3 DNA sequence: TGCAGCGTTGAAGATCCCGGGGGCTACACCTTC. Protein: CSVEDPGGYTF.

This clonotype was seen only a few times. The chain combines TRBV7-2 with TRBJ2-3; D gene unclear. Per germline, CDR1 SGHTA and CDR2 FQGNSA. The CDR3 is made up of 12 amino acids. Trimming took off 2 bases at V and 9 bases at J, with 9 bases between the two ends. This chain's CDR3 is CASSLNLLTQYF. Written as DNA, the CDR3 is TGTGCCAGCAGCTTAAACTTACTAACGCAGTATTTT.

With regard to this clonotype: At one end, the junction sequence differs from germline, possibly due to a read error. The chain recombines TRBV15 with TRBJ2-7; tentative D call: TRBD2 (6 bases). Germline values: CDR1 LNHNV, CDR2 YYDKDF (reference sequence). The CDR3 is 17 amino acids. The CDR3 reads CATNRGRPRVREAEQYF. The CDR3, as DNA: TGTGCCACCAACAGAGGTAGGCCAAGGGTCAGGGAGGCCGAGCAGTACTTC.

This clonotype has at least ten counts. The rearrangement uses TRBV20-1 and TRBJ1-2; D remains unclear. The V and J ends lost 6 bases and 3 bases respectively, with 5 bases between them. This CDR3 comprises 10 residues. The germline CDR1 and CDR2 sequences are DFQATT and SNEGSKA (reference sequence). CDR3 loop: CSAPYYGYTF. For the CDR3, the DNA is TGCAGTGCGCCGTACTATGGCTACACCTTC.

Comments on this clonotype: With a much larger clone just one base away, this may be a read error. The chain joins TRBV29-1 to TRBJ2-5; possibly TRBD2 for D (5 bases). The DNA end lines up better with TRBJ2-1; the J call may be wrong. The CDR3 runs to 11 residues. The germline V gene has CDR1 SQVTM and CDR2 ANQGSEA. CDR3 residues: CSVSAGETQFF. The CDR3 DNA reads TGCAGCGTTAGTGCTGGGGAGACCCAGTTCTTC.

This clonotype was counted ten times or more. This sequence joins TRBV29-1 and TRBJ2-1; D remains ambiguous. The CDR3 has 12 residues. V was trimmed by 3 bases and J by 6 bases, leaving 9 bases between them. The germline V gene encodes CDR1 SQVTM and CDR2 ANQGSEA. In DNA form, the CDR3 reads TGCAGCGTTGATTACGGGCCCAATGAGCAGTTCTTC. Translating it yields CSVDYGPNEQFF.

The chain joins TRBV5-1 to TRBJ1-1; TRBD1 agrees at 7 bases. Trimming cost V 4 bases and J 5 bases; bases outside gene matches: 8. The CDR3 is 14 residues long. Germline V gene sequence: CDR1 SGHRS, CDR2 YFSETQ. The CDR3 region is CASSGTAGETEAFF. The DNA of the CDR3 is TGCGCCAGCAGCGGGACAGCTGGGGAGACTGAAGCTTTCTTT.

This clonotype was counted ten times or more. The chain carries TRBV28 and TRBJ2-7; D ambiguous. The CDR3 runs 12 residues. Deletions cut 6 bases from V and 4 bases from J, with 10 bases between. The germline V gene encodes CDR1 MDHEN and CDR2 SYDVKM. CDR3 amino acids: CASSSTLYEQYF. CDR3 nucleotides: TGTGCCAGCAGCTCGACACTTTACGAGCAGTACTTC.

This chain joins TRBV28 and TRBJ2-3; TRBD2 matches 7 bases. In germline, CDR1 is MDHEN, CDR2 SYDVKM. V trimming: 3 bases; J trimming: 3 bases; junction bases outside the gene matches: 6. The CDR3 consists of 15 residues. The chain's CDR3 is CASSLSRELTDTQYF. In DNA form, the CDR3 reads TGTGCCAGCAGTTTGTCGCGGGAGTTGACAGATACGCAGTATTTT.

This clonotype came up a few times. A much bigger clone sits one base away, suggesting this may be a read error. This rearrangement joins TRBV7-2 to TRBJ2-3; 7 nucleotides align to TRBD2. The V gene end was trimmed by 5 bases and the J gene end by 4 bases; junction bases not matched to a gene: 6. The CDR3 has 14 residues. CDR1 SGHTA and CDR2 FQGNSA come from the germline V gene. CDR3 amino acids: CASSPGTIADTQYF. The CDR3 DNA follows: TGTGCCAGCAGCCCTGGGACTATCGCAGATACGCAGTATTTT.

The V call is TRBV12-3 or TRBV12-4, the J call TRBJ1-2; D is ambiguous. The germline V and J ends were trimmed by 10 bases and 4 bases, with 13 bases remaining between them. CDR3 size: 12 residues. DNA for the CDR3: TGTGCCATTATGACGGATGGCTATGGCTACACCTTC. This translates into CAIMTDGYGYTF.

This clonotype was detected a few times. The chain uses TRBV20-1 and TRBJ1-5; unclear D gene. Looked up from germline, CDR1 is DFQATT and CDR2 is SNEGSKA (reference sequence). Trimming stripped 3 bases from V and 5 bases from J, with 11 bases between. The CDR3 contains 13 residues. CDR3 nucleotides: TGCAGTGCTAGTACGCCGGGAGATCAGCCCCAGCATTTT. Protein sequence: CSASTPGDQPQHF.

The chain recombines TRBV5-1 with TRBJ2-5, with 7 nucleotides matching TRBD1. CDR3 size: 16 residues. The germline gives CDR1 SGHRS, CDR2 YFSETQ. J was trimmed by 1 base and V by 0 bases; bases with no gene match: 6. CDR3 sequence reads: CASSLAGTAFQETQYF. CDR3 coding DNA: TGCGCCAGCAGCTTGGCGGGGACAGCCTTCCAAGAGACCCAGTACTTC.

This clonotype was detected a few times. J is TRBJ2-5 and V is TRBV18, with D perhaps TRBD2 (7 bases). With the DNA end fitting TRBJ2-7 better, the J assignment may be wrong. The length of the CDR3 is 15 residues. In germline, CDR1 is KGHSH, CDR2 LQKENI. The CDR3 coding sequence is TGTGCCAGCTCACCACTTGGGGGGGCAAGGGACGAGCAGTACTTC. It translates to CASSPLGGARDEQYF.

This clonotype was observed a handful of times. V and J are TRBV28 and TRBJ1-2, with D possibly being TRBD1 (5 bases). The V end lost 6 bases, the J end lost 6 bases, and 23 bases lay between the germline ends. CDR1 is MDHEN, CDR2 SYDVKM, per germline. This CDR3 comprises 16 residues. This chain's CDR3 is CASRRGRRGAWNGYTF. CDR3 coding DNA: TGTGCCAGCAGACGGGGTAGGAGGGGAGCTTGGAATGGCTACACCTTC.

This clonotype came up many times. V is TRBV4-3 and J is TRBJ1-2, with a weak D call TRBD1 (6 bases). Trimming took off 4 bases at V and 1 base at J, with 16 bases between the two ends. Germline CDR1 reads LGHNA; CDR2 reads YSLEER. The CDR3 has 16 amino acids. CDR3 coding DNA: TGCGCCAGCAGCCTCCAAGCAGGGGCGAATAACTATGGCTACACCTTC. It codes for CASSLQAGANNYGYTF.

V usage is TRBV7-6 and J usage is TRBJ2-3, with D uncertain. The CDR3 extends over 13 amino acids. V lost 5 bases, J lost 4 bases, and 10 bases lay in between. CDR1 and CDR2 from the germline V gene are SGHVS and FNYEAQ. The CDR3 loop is CASSQIFPDTQYF. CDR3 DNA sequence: TGTGCCAGCAGCCAAATCTTCCCAGATACGCAGTATTTT.

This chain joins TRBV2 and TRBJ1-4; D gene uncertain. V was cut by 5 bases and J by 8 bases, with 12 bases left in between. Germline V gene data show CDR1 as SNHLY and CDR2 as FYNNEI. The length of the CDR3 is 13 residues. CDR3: CASSPGVYEKLFF. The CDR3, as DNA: TGTGCCAGCAGTCCCGGGGTGTACGAAAAACTGTTTTTT.

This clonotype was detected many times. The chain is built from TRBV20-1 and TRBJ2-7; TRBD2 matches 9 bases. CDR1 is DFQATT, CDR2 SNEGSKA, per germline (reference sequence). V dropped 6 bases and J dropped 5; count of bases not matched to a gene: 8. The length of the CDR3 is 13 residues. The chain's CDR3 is CSAVSGRGDEQYF. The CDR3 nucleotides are TGCAGTGCCGTTAGCGGGAGAGGCGACGAGCAGTACTTC.

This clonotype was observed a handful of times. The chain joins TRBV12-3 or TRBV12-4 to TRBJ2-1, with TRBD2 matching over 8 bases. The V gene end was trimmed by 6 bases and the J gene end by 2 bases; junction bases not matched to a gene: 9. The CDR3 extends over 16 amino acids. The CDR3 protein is CASRYGAGGAYNEQFF. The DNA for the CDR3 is TGTGCCAGCAGGTACGGCGCCGGGGGGGCCTACAATGAGCAGTTCTTC.